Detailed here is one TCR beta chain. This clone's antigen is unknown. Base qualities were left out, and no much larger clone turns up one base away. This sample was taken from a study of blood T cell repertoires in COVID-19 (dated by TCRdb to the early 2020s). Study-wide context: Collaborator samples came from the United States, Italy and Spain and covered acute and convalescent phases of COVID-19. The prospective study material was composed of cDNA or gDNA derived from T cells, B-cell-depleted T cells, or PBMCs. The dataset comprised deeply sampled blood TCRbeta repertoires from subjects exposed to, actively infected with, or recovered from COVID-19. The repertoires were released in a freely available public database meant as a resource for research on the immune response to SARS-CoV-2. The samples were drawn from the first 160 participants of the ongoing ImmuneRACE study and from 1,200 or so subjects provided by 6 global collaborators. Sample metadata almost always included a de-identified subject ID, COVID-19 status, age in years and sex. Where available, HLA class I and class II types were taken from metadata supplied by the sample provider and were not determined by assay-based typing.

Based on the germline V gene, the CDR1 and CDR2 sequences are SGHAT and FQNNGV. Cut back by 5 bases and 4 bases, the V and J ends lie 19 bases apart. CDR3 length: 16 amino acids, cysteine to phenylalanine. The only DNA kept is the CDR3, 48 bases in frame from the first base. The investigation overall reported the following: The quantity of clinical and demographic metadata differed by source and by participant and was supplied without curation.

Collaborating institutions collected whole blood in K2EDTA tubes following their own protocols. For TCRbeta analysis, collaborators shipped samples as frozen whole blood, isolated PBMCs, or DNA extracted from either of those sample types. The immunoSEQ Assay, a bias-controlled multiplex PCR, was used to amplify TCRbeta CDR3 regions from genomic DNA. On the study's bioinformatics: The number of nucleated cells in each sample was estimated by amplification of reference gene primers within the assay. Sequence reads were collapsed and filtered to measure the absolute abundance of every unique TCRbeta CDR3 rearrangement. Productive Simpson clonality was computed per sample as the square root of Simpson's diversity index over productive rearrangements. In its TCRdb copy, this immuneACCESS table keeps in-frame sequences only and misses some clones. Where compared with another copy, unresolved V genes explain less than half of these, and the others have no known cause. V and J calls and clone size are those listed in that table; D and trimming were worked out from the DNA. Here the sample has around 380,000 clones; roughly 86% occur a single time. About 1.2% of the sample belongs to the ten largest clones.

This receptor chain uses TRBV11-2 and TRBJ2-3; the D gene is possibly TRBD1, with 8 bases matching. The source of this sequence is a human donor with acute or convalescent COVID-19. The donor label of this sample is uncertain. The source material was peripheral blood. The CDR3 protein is CASSPRQGRVADTQYF. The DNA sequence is TGTGCCAGCAGCCCGAGACAGGGGAGGGTGGCAGATACGCAGTATTTT.